These 11 T cell receptor beta chains share one sample of origin, sequenced in a study of PD-1 blockade in classical Hodgkin lymphoma. Brentuximab vedotin exposure varied, and every patient relapsed after autologous stem cell transplantation. Some clones are missing from TCRdb's copy, which holds only in-frame ones; the method was immunoSEQ multiplex PCR. The table records approximately 80,000 clones, approximately 91% of them present only once. Sample: peripheral blood mononuclear cells (PBMCs), taken at baseline. The receptors come from a human donor with classical Hodgkin lymphoma.

V is TRBV5-5 and J is TRBJ1-2; TRBD1 matches 9 bases. The CDR3 spans 15 residues. CDR1 SGHKS and CDR2 YYEKEE come from the germline V gene (reference sequence). V lost 3 bases, J lost 2 bases, and 5 bases stayed unmatched. The CDR3 DNA reads as TGTGCCAGCAGCTGGTCGGGGACAGGGAACTATGGCTACACCTTC. Protein: CASSWSGTGNYGYTF.

This chain uses TRBV11-2 with TRBJ2-4; 11 nucleotides line up with TRBD2. The V and J ends lost 1 base and 3 bases, in that order; junction bases with no gene match: 5. The germline V gene encodes CDR1 SGHAT and CDR2 FQNNGV. This CDR3 has 17 residues. The CDR3 region is CASSLGGLAAVKNIQYF. The CDR3 nucleotides read TGTGCCAGCAGCTTAGGGGGACTAGCGGCCGTCAAAAACATTCAGTACTTC.

CDR3 amino acids: CASSRDTYQPQHF. CDR3 nucleotide sequence: TGTGCCAGCTCACGGGACACCTATCAGCCCCAGCATTTT. The gene calls are TRBV18 and TRBJ1-5, with D possibly matching TRBD1 (6 bases). Germline assignment: CDR1 KGHSH and CDR2 LQKENI. CDR3 length: 13 amino acids. Trimming pared 4 bases from V and 5 bases from J, leaving 9 bases between.

This chain connects TRBV19 to TRBJ1-1, with 11 bases fitting TRBD1. From germline, CDR1 is LNHDA and CDR2 SQIVND (reference sequence). The CDR3 extends over 13 amino acids. Trimming took 10 bases from V and 2 from J; bases not matched to a gene: 3. As DNA, the CDR3 is TGTGCCACCCGGACAGGGGGCAACACTGAAGCTTTCTTT. Translating it yields CATRTGGNTEAFF. Supplemented by reference TRBV19 and TRBJ1-1, the full variable domain reads DGGITQSPKYLFRKEGQNVTLSCEQNLNHDAMYWYRQDPGQGLRLIYYSQIVNDFQKGDIAEGYSVSREKKESFPLTVTSAQKNPTAFYLCATRTGGNTEAFFGQGTRLTVV.

V is TRBV5-6 and J is TRBJ1-5, with D possibly being TRBD1 (6 bases). Trimming pared 4 bases from V and 5 bases from J, leaving 25 bases between. The CDR3 spans 18 residues. Germline loops: CDR1 SGHDT, CDR2 YYEEEE. CDR3 region: CASSRRGGAIRMDQPQHF. CDR3 DNA: TGTGCCAGCAGCAGGAGGGGGGGCGCGATCCGAATGGATCAGCCCCAGCATTTT.

This clone was detected only a few times. This sequence joins TRBV7-8 and TRBJ1-3; tentative D call: TRBD1 (6 bases). Germline lookup yields CDR1 SGHVS and CDR2 FQNEAQ. Trimming stripped 3 bases from V and 0 bases from J, with 18 bases between. The CDR3 is 18 amino acids. The CDR3 sequence is CASSFTAGQTSSGNTIYF. Here the CDR3 DNA reads TGTGCCAGCAGCTTCACAGCCGGACAGACGAGCTCTGGAAACACCATATATTTT. The full variable domain, its missing parts supplied by reference TRBV7-8 and TRBJ1-3, is GAGVSQSPRYKVAKRGQDVALRCDPISGHVSLFWYQQALGQGPEFLTYFQNEAQLDKSGLPSDRFFAERPEGSVSTLKIQRTQQEDSAVYLCASSFTAGQTSSGNTIYFGEGSWLTVV.

The rearrangement joins TRBV28 to TRBJ1-2, with D uncertain. CDR3 length: 15 amino acids. V lost 2 bases to trimming and J lost 7 bases, with 17 bases between them. Looked up from germline, CDR1 is MDHEN and CDR2 is SYDVKM. CDR3 coding DNA: TGTGCCAGCAGTTTAATTGGTCAGGAGGCGGGTGGCTACACCTTC. Protein: CASSLIGQEAGGYTF.

A single count supports this clone. This chain joins TRBV7-6 and TRBJ1-2; no definite D call. Germline CDR1 SGHVS, CDR2 FNYEAQ. The CDR3 extends over 15 amino acids. The V gene lost 1 base and the J gene lost 2 bases, with 11 bases spanning the gap. The CDR3 loop reads CASSLGVNGNYGYTF. The CDR3 nucleotides read TGTGCCAGCAGCTTAGGGGTAAACGGAAACTATGGCTACACCTTC. Using reference TRBV7-6 and TRBJ1-2 for the parts outside the CDR3, the full variable domain is GAGVSQSPRYKVTKRGQDVALRCDPISGHVSLYWYRQALGQGPEFLTYFNYEAQQDKSGLPNDRFSAERPEGSISTLTIQRTEQRDSAMYRCASSLGVNGNYGYTFGSGTRLTVV.

The chain is built from TRBV7-9 and TRBJ2-1; possible D gene TRBD1, 6 bases. CDR1 is SEHNR, CDR2 FQNEAQ, per germline (reference sequence). This CDR3 has 15 residues. Trimming pared 1 base from V and 2 bases from J, leaving 9 bases between. The CDR3 here is CASSLVQGTYNEQFF. CDR3 bases: TGTGCCAGCAGCTTAGTTCAGGGGACCTACAATGAGCAGTTCTTC.

This chain links TRBV4-1 with TRBJ2-7, with no clear D. In germline, CDR1 is MGHRA, CDR2 YSYEKL. CDR3 length: 17 residues. The germline V and J ends were trimmed by 0 bases and 0 bases, with 15 bases remaining between them. This chain's CDR3 is CASSQDKGGVFSYEQYF. The CDR3 nucleotides are TGCGCCAGCAGCCAAGATAAGGGCGGAGTCTTCTCCTACGAGCAGTACTTC.

The chain has TRBV4-2 and TRBJ1-3; 9 bases agree with TRBD1. Per germline, CDR1 LGHNA and CDR2 YNFKEQ. V lost 2 bases and J lost 0; bases outside the gene matches: 2. The CDR3 length is 16 residues. This CDR3 is CASSQLGQGSGNTIYF. DNA of the CDR3: TGTGCCAGCAGCCAATTGGGACAGGGCTCTGGAAACACCATATATTTT.